This passage covers 2 T cell receptor beta chains from one sample sequenced in a study of T cell clonality in common variable immunodeficiency. Measured with immunoSEQ multiplex PCR; TCRdb has only the in-frame clones, and not every one. Observed in the sample are approximately 44,000 clones, none of them singletons. Sequenced input: peripheral blood mononuclear cells. The receptor set was obtained from a person aged 18 to 75 in good health.

In its sample, this clone was seen many times. CDR3 bases read: TGTGCCAGCAGCCAAGGCTGGGGACTAGCGGAAAGCTCCTACGAG. Protein: CASSQGWGLAESSYE. In full, the CDR3 reads CASSQGWGLAESSYEQYF. The chain employs TRBV14 and TRBJ2-7; 11 bases are a match to TRBD2. The DNA ends 3 residues before the CDR3 does, and the rest of the CDR3 is filled in from the germline J gene. The CDR3 has 18 residues. V dropped 1 base and J dropped 0; count of bases not matched to a gene: 8. Per the germline V gene, CDR1 is SGHDN and CDR2 is FVKESK. Variable domain in full (rest from reference TRBV14 and TRBJ2-7): EAGVTQFPSHSVIEKGQTVTLRCDPISGHDNLYWYRRVMGKEIKFLLHFVKESKQDESGMPNNRFLAERTGGTYSTLKVQPAELEDSGVYFCASSQGWGLAESSYEQYFGPGTRLTVT.

This clone was counted at least ten times. The read stops 3 residues short of the end of the CDR3; the missing end is completed from the germline J gene. The genes are TRBV5-4 and TRBJ2-3; 11 bases agree with TRBD2. The CDR3 contains 16 residues. The ends lost 1 base at V and 4 bases at J; junction bases unmatched: 5. Germline V gene sequence: CDR1 SGHNT, CDR2 YYREEE (reference sequence). The chain's CDR3 is CASSLFSGRAPDTQYF. The CDR3 bases that were read are TGTGCCAGCAGCTTGTTTAGCGGGAGGGCCCCAGATACG.